The TCR beta chain under discussion was sequenced for a study of T cell responses to AZD1222 COVID-19 vaccine (dated by TCRdb to the early 2020s). Background on the whole study: TCR sequencing was performed for approximately 240 trial participants, of whom about 200 were given two doses of AZD1222 and around 25 were given two doses of MenACWY control vaccine. Trial participants were enrolled by age into subgroups of 18-55, 56-69 and 70-plus years, and around 140, 26 and 57 TCR-sequenced participants, respectively, were included in these subgroups. The investigation overall reported the following: Reportedly, close to half of the unique spike-specific TCRs recognized epitopes lying outside the regions that are mutated in the B.1.351 and B.1.1.7 variants. After two AZD1222 doses, both the breadth and the depth of spike-specific TCRs were significantly higher than at day 0 and than in MenACWY recipients. Because no day 14 peak-response samples were available, the repertoires could be characterized only after the peak T cell response. The 56-69-year group was small, and its depth increase did not reach significance, likely because of low power. Participants were mostly white British and included more females than males, and it was suggested by the authors that clonal diversity may have been underestimated. The whole spike protein was spanned by vaccine-associated CD4 TCRs, and dominant responses were seen in regions 160-218 and 743-854. Only five or six AZD1222 recipients were SARS-CoV-2 seropositive at baseline, limiting conclusions about previously exposed vaccinees.

A note on this clone: Which antigen it targets is not known. No base-level quality is on record; no much larger clone is a single base apart.

The time point label of this sample denotes: about 28 days (+/-7) after the second vaccine dose. AZD1222 recipients with second doses at about 4 weeks or about 12 weeks were pooled, because spike-specific TCR depth and breadth did not differ between schedules. Vaccinee samples came from UK trials COV001 and COV002, including a single-blind randomized controlled phase 2/3 trial of AZD1222 (ChAdOx1 nCoV-19) in healthy adults. For TCRbeta chain sequencing, PBMC samples from trial participants were taken at day 0 and at day 28 after the second dose. Its CDR3 holds 14 amino acids, cysteine through phenylalanine. Just CDR3 DNA is preserved here, 42 bases in frame from base 1. V gives up 1 base and J gives up 6 bases, and the segment between their germline ends measures 10 bases. As encoded in the germline V gene, CDR1 is MNHNS while CDR2 is SASEGT. The CDR3 regions of human TCRbeta chains were analyzed by immunosequencing. Regarding the original processing steps: TCRs in the repertoires were matched against a reference library of SARS-CoV-2-specific TCRs that had been generated with the MIRA antigen-specificity platform. Breadth meant the fraction of unique TCRs that were SARS-CoV-2-associated, whereas depth meant the fraction of total T cells that were SARS-CoV-2-associated. Using the MIRA data, each spike-specific TCR was assigned both to the spike region to which the TCR was reactive and to a CD4 or CD8 class. Log10-transformed breadth and depth values were compared by one-way ANOVA with Sidak's multiple comparisons tests. TCRdb stores this immuneACCESS table with in-frame sequences only. Part of the clones is absent; in the studies checked, under half of the shortfall reflects unresolved V genes, and no reason is known for the rest. That table supplies the V and J calls and clone size; D and trimming were determined from the DNA. Within this sample are nearly 200,000 clones, with approximately 95% of them counted one time only. Less than 1.2% of the sample comes from the top ten.

The chain employs TRBV6-1 and TRBJ1-5, with the D segment identity uncertain. The sample was peripheral blood, taken 28 days after the second AZD1222 dose. The clonotype originates from an adult who received the AZD1222 COVID-19 vaccine. The CDR3 reads as follows: CASSEGGGRQPQHF. The nucleotides read TGTGCCAGCAGTGAAGGGGGAGGGCGTCAGCCCCAGCATTTT.